Listed below are T cell receptor beta chains from one sample, sequenced in a study of blood T cell repertoires in COVID-19. Assay used: immunoSEQ multiplex PCR; TCRdb lists only in-frame clones, some missing. The sample has 37,000 or so clones, around four fifths seen once; the top ten hold approximately 15%. The source material was peripheral blood. These receptors originate from a human donor in a cohort sampled during active COVID-19. CDR3s leave out the opening cysteine and the closing phenylalanine or tryptophan.

V gene: TRBV19; J gene: TRBJ1-4; CDR3 protein: ASSMTGDEKLF
V gene: TRBV20-1; J gene: TRBJ1-6; CDR3 protein: SASRGTGNNSPLH
V gene: TRBV4-1; J gene: TRBJ1-6; CDR3 protein: ASSPQGSYSPLH
V gene: TRBV14; J gene: TRBJ2-1; CDR3 protein: ASSLSTGGEDEQF
V gene: TRBV5-1; J gene: TRBJ2-2; CDR3 protein: ASSLSGDSPGGELF
V gene: TRBV28; J gene: TRBJ2-7; CDR3 protein: ASSYTGTGGYEQY
V gene: TRBV7-3; J gene: TRBJ1-2; CDR3 protein: ASSPDNDYGYT
V gene: TRBV6-5; J gene: TRBJ1-5; CDR3 protein: ASVDRGVNQPQH
V gene: TRBV7-2; J gene: TRBJ1-1; CDR3 protein: ASSSPPGGVEEAF
V gene: TRBV5-1; J gene: TRBJ1-6; CDR3 protein: ASSLGGDASPLH
V gene: TRBV6-5; J gene: TRBJ1-6; CDR3 protein: ASSYSGTGTSPLH
V gene: TRBV11-2; J gene: TRBJ2-7; CDR3 protein: ASSGLRVHEQY
V gene: TRBV5-1; J gene: TRBJ1-2; CDR3 protein: ASSWTGGDYGYT
V gene: TRBV2; J gene: TRBJ2-2; CDR3 protein: ASSGTSGNTGELF